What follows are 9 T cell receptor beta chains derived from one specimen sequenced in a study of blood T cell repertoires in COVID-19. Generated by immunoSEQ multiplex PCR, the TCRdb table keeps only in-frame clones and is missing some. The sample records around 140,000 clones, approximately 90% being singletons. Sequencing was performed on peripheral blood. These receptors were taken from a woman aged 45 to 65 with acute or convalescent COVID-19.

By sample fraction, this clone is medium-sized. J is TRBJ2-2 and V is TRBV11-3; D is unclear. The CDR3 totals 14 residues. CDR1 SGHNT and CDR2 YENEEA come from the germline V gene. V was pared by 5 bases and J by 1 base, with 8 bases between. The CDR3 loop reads CASSQRGNTGELFF. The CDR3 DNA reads TGTGCCAGCAGCCAAAGAGGGAACACCGGGGAGCTGTTTTTT.

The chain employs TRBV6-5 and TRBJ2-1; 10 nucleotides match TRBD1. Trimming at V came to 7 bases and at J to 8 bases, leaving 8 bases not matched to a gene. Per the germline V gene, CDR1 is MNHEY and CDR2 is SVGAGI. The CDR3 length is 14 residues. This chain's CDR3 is CASTDRGLLDEQFF. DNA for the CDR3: TGTGCCAGCACCGACAGGGGGCTTTTGGATGAGCAGTTCTTC.

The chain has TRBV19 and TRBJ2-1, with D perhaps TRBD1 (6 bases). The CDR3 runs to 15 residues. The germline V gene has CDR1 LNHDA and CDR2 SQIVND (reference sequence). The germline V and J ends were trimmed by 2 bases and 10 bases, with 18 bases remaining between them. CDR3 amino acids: CASSIWLSRGGEQFF. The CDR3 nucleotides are TGTGCCAGTAGTATATGGCTGAGCCGAGGGGGAGAGCAGTTCTTC.

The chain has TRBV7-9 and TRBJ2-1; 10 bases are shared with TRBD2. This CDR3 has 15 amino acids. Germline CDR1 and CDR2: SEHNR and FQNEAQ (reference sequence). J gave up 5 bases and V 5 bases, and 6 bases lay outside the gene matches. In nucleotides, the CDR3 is TGTGCCAGCAGCCAGGGACTAGCGCTAGACAATGAGCAGTTCTTC. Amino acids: CASSQGLALDNEQFF.

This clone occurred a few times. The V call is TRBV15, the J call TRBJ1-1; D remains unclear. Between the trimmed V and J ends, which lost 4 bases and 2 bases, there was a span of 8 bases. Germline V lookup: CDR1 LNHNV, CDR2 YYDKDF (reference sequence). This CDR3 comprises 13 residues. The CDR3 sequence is CATSMAGNTEAFF. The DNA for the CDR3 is TGTGCCACCAGCATGGCAGGAAACACTGAAGCTTTCTTT.

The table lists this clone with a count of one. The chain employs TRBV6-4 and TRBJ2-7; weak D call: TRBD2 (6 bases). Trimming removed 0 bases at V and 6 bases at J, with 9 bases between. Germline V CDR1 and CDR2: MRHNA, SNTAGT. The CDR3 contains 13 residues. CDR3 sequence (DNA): TGTGCCAGCAGTGACTCGATGGAGGGCGAGCAGTACTTC. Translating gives CASSDSMEGEQYF.

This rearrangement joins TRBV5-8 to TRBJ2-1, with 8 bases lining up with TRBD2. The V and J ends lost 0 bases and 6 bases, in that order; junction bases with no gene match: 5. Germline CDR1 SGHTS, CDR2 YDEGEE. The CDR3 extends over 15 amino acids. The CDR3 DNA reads TGTGCCAGCAGCTTGGTACTAGCGGCCACCAATGAGCAGTTCTTC. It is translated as CASSLVLAATNEQFF.

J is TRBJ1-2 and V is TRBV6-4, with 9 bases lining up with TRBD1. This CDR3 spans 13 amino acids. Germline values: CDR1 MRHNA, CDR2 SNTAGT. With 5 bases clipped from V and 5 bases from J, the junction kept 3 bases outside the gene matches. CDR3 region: CASSRGQGYGYTF. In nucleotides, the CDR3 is TGTGCCAGCAGTCGAGGACAGGGGTATGGCTACACCTTC.

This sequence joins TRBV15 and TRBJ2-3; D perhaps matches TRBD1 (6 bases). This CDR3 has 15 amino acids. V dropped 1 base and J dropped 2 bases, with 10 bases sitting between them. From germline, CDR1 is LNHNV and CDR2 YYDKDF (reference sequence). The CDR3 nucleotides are TGTGCCACCAGCAGAGGCTCAGGGGCCACAGATACGCAGTATTTT. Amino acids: CATSRGSGATDTQYF.